This T cell receptor (beta chain) was identified in a study of post-analysis software for immune sequencing data. Background on the study: The disease courses spanned relapsing-remitting, secondary progressive and progressive-relapsing forms of multiple sclerosis.

Findings and caveats of the study: Patients had higher frequencies than controls of roughly five TRBV segments, including TRBV5-6, TRBV5-1 and TRBV20-1. Same-batch samples co-clustered strongly by F measure. Controls showed significantly higher normalized Chao1 diversity than did multiple sclerosis patients.

With 1 base removed from V and 3 bases from J, the gap between germline ends came to 2 bases. Germline V gene data show CDR1 as SGHDT and CDR2 as YYEEEE. CDR3 size: 11 residues. Tagging with unique molecular identifiers was a feature of the TCR beta cDNA libraries. Yield was 450,000 to 650,000 cDNA molecules from about 0.94 to 9.7 million T cells. TCRdb reprocessed the PCR reads with MiXCR, giving one entry per CDR3 protein. Among about 180,000 distinct CDR3 sequences listed, approximately 30% were seen once. Ten or more counts support this clonotype. Its antigen is unknown. Sequenced: blood. The J gene is TRBJ2-7, the V gene TRBV5-6; D ambiguous. This TCR was recovered from a girl between 10 and 17 years old with multiple sclerosis. The CDR3 protein is CASSLNYEQYF. CDR3 sequence (DNA): TGTGCCAGCAGCTTGAACTACGAGCAGTACTTC.